The 9 T cell receptor beta chains given below trace back to one sample, sequenced in a study of shared clonotypes between healthy human individuals. Sequencing was performed with immunoSEQ multiplex PCR; in TCRdb, only in-frame clones are kept and a portion is missing. The profile shows approximately 2,200,000 clones, more than 85% of them singletons. Naive CD8 cells were CD45RO-negative, positively selected for CCR7, excluding terminally differentiated effector memory CD45RA+ cells. Sequenced sample: naive CD8+ T cells from PBMCs. These receptors came from a man aged 18-30 years in good health. Some clones in this sample may be carry-over from other donors' samples.

V and J are TRBV7-9 and TRBJ2-3; 10 bases are shared with TRBD1. This CDR3 has 13 amino acids. Losses at the gene ends were 6 bases for V and 6 bases for J; bases not matched to a gene: 3. Germline values: CDR1 SEHNR, CDR2 FQNEAQ (reference sequence). The CDR3 DNA reads as TGTGCCAGCAGGCGGGACAGGGGTGATACGCAGTATTTT. Translated: CASRRDRGDTQYF. The full variable domain, its missing parts supplied by reference TRBV7-9 and TRBJ2-3, is DTGVSQNPRHKITKRGQNVTFRCDPISEHNRLYWYRQTLGQGPEFLTYFQNEAQLEKSRLLSDRFSAERPKGSFSTLEIQRTEQGDSAMYLCASRRDRGDTQYFGPGTRLTVL.

The CDR3 is CASSHSGLYNEQFF. The CDR3 DNA is TGTGCCAGCAGCCATTCCGGGCTGTACAATGAGCAGTTCTTC. The gene calls are TRBV7-9 and TRBJ2-1; the D is unclear. The germline gives CDR1 SEHNR, CDR2 FQNEAQ (reference sequence). V was cut by 5 bases and J by 4 bases, with 12 bases left in between. CDR3 length: 14 amino acids.

A few counts support this clone. The same CDR3 also results from other DNA sequences found in this sample. The rearrangement uses TRBV7-9 and TRBJ1-5, with D unresolved. Germline V gives CDR1 SEHNR, CDR2 FQNEAQ (reference sequence). This CDR3 contains 12 residues. Trimming took 5 bases from V and 4 from J, leaving 6 bases between them. The DNA of the CDR3 is TGTGCCAGCAGCCCCCCTAATCAGCCCCAGCATTTT. Translation gives CASSPPNQPQHF.

The chain combines TRBV7-3 with TRBJ2-2; D remains ambiguous. This CDR3 is built from 12 residues. Germline V gene lookup returns CDR1 SGHTA and CDR2 FQGTGA. Trimming took 5 bases from V and 6 from J, leaving 7 bases between them. DNA for the CDR3: TGTGCCAGCAGCCCCGGACCCGGGGAGCTGTTTTTT. The encoded protein is CASSPGPGELFF.

This rearrangement joins TRBV27 to TRBJ2-1; 7 positions match TRBD2. Germline trimming cut 7 bases from V and 7 bases from J; bases unmatched to any gene: 19. Germline-derived CDR1 and CDR2 are MNHEY and SMNVEV (reference sequence). CDR3 length: 17 amino acids. The CDR3 DNA follows: TGTGCCAGCACTCCCTGGGCTAGCGGCCTATACGGGAATGAGCAGTTCTTC. Its translation: CASTPWASGLYGNEQFF.

The gene calls are TRBV2 and TRBJ2-1; TRBD2 aligns across 10 bases. In germline, CDR1 is SNHLY, CDR2 FYNNEI. This CDR3 has 16 amino acids. V trimming: 8 bases; J trimming: 4 bases; junction bases outside the gene matches: 11. The chain's CDR3 is CASDRPGTSVYNEQFF. The CDR3 region has the DNA TGTGCCAGCGACCGACCCGGGACTAGCGTTTACAATGAGCAGTTCTTC.

This clone was found once. V gene TRBV9 combines with J gene TRBJ2-5, with 7 bases matching TRBD1. The CDR3 length is 15 residues. Germline CDR1 is SGDLS and CDR2 is YYNGEE. The V gene end was trimmed by 3 bases and the J gene end by 2 bases; junction bases not matched to a gene: 7. CDR3 amino acids: CASSGTGTEQETQYF. CDR3 in DNA: TGTGCCAGCAGCGGAACTGGGACAGAACAAGAGACCCAGTACTTC.

The V gene is TRBV9, the J gene TRBJ2-7; D is perhaps TRBD1 (6 bases). Germline V gene data show CDR1 as SGDLS and CDR2 as YYNGEE. Trimming took off 3 bases at V and 2 bases at J, with 15 bases between the two ends. CDR3 size: 15 residues. The CDR3 nucleotides read TGTGCCAGCAGCGCCTCAGGGGCCCGTGCCTACGAGCAGTACTTC. Protein: CASSASGARAYEQYF.

The chain uses TRBV7-8 and TRBJ1-3; D unresolved. This CDR3 spans 15 amino acids. CDR1 is SGHVS, CDR2 FQNEAQ, per germline. Trimming took 5 bases from V and 8 from J, leaving 19 bases between them. The CDR3 reads CASSPWTEGLYTIYF. CDR3 sequence (DNA): TGTGCCAGCAGCCCGTGGACCGAAGGGCTTTACACCATATATTTT.